Listed here is a single TCR beta chain. Antigen specificity is unknown. These data are taken from a study of cytomegalovirus exposure and HLA in healthy donors. 13 Jbeta primers and 60 Vbeta primers were used for the PCR. Sequenced by immunoSEQ multiplex PCR; TCRdb stores in-frame clones only, minus some. The data contain 96,000 or so clones, approximately 74% of them singletons. Overall study results and limits: Researchers had no immune exposure information except CMV serostatus available. It was reportedly the case that the classifier diagnosed cytomegalovirus status with high specificity and sensitivity. There was a cluster of highly shared sequence variants that was likely a sequencing artifact. The HLA-A and HLA-B alleles of most subjects were reportedly predicted accurately from TCR beta sequences.

The TCR originated in a woman between 65 and 79 years old in good health and CMV-seropositive. Specimen: PBMCs.

CDR3 amino acids: CASSLEGGTNYGYTF. CDR3 coding DNA: TGTGCCAGCAGCTTAGAAGGCGGAACTAACTATGGCTACACCTTC. V is TRBV7-9 and J is TRBJ1-2; D gene ambiguous. The CDR3 totals 15 residues. V gave up 1 base and J gave up 0 bases, with 9 bases separating them. The germline gives CDR1 SEHNR, CDR2 FQNEAQ (reference sequence).